This is a list of T cell receptor beta chains from one sample in a study of OX40 agonist ivuxolimab in advanced cancers. TCRdb's copy holds only in-frame clones and misses some; the assay was immunoSEQ multiplex PCR. Of 68,000 or so clones in the sample, 65% to 90% were seen once. This specimen consisted of CD4+ or CD8+ T cells sorted from blood, obtained in a trial of the OX40 agonist ivuxolimab. Receptors were obtained from an adult with an advanced solid tumor such as melanoma, head and neck, liver or kidney cancer. CDR3s include the opening cysteine and the closing phenylalanine or tryptophan. D genes are given only for firm matches. Not every row has a clone size; where given, it reads once, few, many or a size class.

cdr3_nt: TGTGCCAGCAGCAGGGGACAGGGGGGGTACGAGCAGTACTTC
cdr3_aa: CASSRGQGGYEQYF
j_call: TRBJ2-7
cdr3_length: 14
d_call: TRBD1
clone_size: NA
v_call: TRBV5-8

cdr3_nt: TGCGCCAGCAGCCAAGCGTATGGCTACACCTTC
cdr3_aa: CASSQAYGYTF
j_call: TRBJ1-2
cdr3_length: 11
d_call: NA
clone_size: NA
v_call: TRBV4-1

cdr3_nt: TGTGCCCGACGCGAGACTACAGGGGACGGGGCACCCCTCCACTTT
cdr3_aa: CARRETTGDGAPLHF
j_call: TRBJ1-6
cdr3_length: 15
d_call: TRBD1
clone_size: NA
v_call: TRBV2

cdr3_nt: TGTGCCAGCAGCACCAGGGCCAGGGACAGGGGGGGACCTATCTATGGCTACACCTTC
cdr3_aa: CASSTRARDRGGPIYGYTF
j_call: TRBJ1-2
cdr3_length: 19
d_call: TRBD1
clone_size: NA
v_call: TRBV9

cdr3_nt: TGTGCCAGCAGACCACCGGTGGCCCATAATGAGCAGTTCTTC
cdr3_aa: CASRPPVAHNEQFF
j_call: TRBJ2-1
cdr3_length: 14
d_call: NA
clone_size: NA
v_call: TRBV6-6

cdr3_nt: TGTGCCAGCAGTGTAAACAAGGATCAGCCCCAGCATTTT
cdr3_aa: CASSVNKDQPQHF
j_call: TRBJ1-5
cdr3_length: 13
d_call: NA
clone_size: NA
v_call: TRBV6-1

cdr3_nt: TGCGCCAGCAGCTTTGGACTAGATTTAATCACAGATACGCAGTATTTT
cdr3_aa: CASSFGLDLITDTQYF
j_call: TRBJ2-3
cdr3_length: 16
d_call: TRBD2
clone_size: NA
v_call: TRBV5-1

cdr3_nt: TGCGCCAGCACCCTGGGGGGGCAGGGGGCCATGAACACTGAAGCTTTCTTT
cdr3_aa: CASTLGGQGAMNTEAFF
j_call: TRBJ1-1
cdr3_length: 17
d_call: TRBD1
clone_size: NA
v_call: TRBV5-1

cdr3_nt: TGCGCCAGCAGCCCGGGACAGGGGAGGACAGGGATCGGCGAAGCTTTCTTT
cdr3_aa: CASSPGQGRTGIGEAFF
j_call: TRBJ1-1
cdr3_length: 17
d_call: TRBD1
clone_size: NA
v_call: TRBV5-1

cdr3_nt: TGCGCCAGCAGCTTGGACAGCTCGGGTGGGGGTGAGCAGTTCTTC
cdr3_aa: CASSLDSSGGGEQFF
j_call: TRBJ2-1
cdr3_length: 15
d_call: NA
clone_size: NA
v_call: TRBV5-1

cdr3_nt: TGTGCCAGCATCAATCGCAGTAGTACAGATACGCAGTATTTT
cdr3_aa: CASINRSSTDTQYF
j_call: TRBJ2-3
cdr3_length: 14
d_call: NA
clone_size: NA
v_call: TRBV7-9

cdr3_nt: TGTGCCAGCAGTCTCGCGCAGGGCCCCAATCAGCCCCAGCATTTT
cdr3_aa: CASSLAQGPNQPQHF
j_call: TRBJ1-5
cdr3_length: 15
d_call: NA
clone_size: NA
v_call: TRBV27

cdr3_nt: TGTGCCAGCAACACGGGACAGGGGGCGTCTGGCTACACCTTC
cdr3_aa: CASNTGQGASGYTF
j_call: TRBJ1-2
cdr3_length: 14
d_call: TRBD1
clone_size: once
v_call: TRBV28

cdr3_nt: TGTGCCAGCAGTGGGGAGGTATGGGGAGATACGCAGTATTTT
cdr3_aa: CASSGEVWGDTQYF
j_call: TRBJ2-3
cdr3_length: 14
d_call: NA
clone_size: NA
v_call: TRBV6-1

cdr3_nt: TGTGCCAGCAGCCAAGTTGACCGCTCTGGAAACACCATATATTTT
cdr3_aa: CASSQVDRSGNTIYF
j_call: TRBJ1-3
cdr3_length: 15
d_call: NA
clone_size: once
v_call: TRBV14

cdr3_nt: TGTGCCATCAGTGACCCGGACAGGGGGGACACTGAAGCTTTCTTT
cdr3_aa: CAISDPDRGDTEAFF
j_call: TRBJ1-1
cdr3_length: 15
d_call: TRBD1
clone_size: once
v_call: TRBV10-3

cdr3_nt: TGCGCCAGCAGCCCGAGGACAGGCGGGGGTGAAAAACTGTTTTTT
cdr3_aa: CASSPRTGGGEKLFF
j_call: TRBJ1-4
cdr3_length: 15
d_call: TRBD1
clone_size: few
v_call: TRBV5-1

cdr3_nt: TGCGCCAGCAGCCAAGCCTCCCATCAGCCCCAGCATTTT
cdr3_aa: CASSQASHQPQHF
j_call: TRBJ1-5
cdr3_length: 13
d_call: NA
clone_size: NA
v_call: TRBV4-1

cdr3_nt: TGCGCCAGCAGCCAAGATCCACCGGGGGCAGGGGGTTCCTACGAGCAGTACTTC
cdr3_aa: CASSQDPPGAGGSYEQYF
j_call: TRBJ2-7
cdr3_length: 18
d_call: NA
clone_size: NA
v_call: TRBV4-1

cdr3_nt: TGTGCCAGTAGTAGGGCGGTCGCCTCCACAGATACGCAGTATTTT
cdr3_aa: CASSRAVASTDTQYF
j_call: TRBJ2-3
cdr3_length: 15
d_call: NA
clone_size: few
v_call: TRBV19

cdr3_nt: TGTGCCAGCCTCTGGGGGGGGTTAGATAATTCACCCCTCCACTTT
cdr3_aa: CASLWGGLDNSPLHF
j_call: TRBJ1-6
cdr3_length: 15
d_call: NA
clone_size: many
v_call: TRBV28

cdr3_nt: TGTGCCAGTACAACCAACCACCAGGGGATCGGAAACACCATATATTTT
cdr3_aa: CASTTNHQGIGNTIYF
j_call: TRBJ1-3
cdr3_length: 16
d_call: NA
clone_size: NA
v_call: TRBV19

cdr3_nt: TGTGCCTGGAGTCAATTATTCGGTGACACCGCGAGCTCTGGGGCCAACGTCCTGACTTTC
cdr3_aa: CAWSQLFGDTASSGANVLTF
j_call: TRBJ2-6
cdr3_length: 20
d_call: NA
clone_size: NA
v_call: TRBV30

cdr3_nt: TGTGCCAGCAGCACCTCGAACTATGGCTACACCTTC
cdr3_aa: CASSTSNYGYTF
j_call: TRBJ1-2
cdr3_length: 12
d_call: NA
clone_size: NA
v_call: TRBV7-9

cdr3_nt: TGCGCCAGCAGCGGCGACAGGGCGGGGACTGAAGCTTTCTTT
cdr3_aa: CASSGDRAGTEAFF
j_call: TRBJ1-1
cdr3_length: 14
d_call: TRBD1
clone_size: NA
v_call: TRBV5-1

cdr3_nt: TGTGCCAGCAGCATCTCGAGGAATGAGCAGTTCTTC
cdr3_aa: CASSISRNEQFF
j_call: TRBJ2-1
cdr3_length: 12
d_call: NA
clone_size: NA
v_call: TRBV28

cdr3_nt: TGTGCCAGCAGCTTAGAAGCAGCGCCGGGCGTCTATGGCTACACCTTC
cdr3_aa: CASSLEAAPGVYGYTF
j_call: TRBJ1-2
cdr3_length: 16
d_call: NA
clone_size: NA
v_call: TRBV7-6

cdr3_nt: TGTGCCTGGAGTGGGGAGCGGGGGGGCCAAGAGACCCAGTACTTC
cdr3_aa: CAWSGERGGQETQYF
j_call: TRBJ2-5
cdr3_length: 15
d_call: TRBD2
clone_size: NA
v_call: TRBV30

cdr3_nt: TGTGCCAGCAGGGGGGTGGGCCACAATGAGCAGTTCTTC
cdr3_aa: CASRGVGHNEQFF
j_call: TRBJ2-1
cdr3_length: 13
d_call: NA
clone_size: NA
v_call: TRBV6-1

cdr3_nt: TGCGCCAGCAGCAAAGGGCAGGGGATCGACGAGCAGTACTTC
cdr3_aa: CASSKGQGIDEQYF
j_call: TRBJ2-7
cdr3_length: 14
d_call: NA
clone_size: NA
v_call: TRBV5-1

cdr3_nt: TGTGCCAGAAACAGGGACCCCCGACCGGATGAGCAGTTCTTC
cdr3_aa: CARNRDPRPDEQFF
j_call: TRBJ2-1
cdr3_length: 14
d_call: NA
clone_size: NA
v_call: TRBV2

cdr3_nt: TGTGCCTGGAGTGTTAGGTCTGAAGCTTTCTTT
cdr3_aa: CAWSVRSEAFF
j_call: TRBJ1-1
cdr3_length: 11
d_call: NA
clone_size: few
v_call: TRBV30

cdr3_nt: TGTGCCAGCAGACCCGGAGTATCGAACACTGAAGCTTTCTTT
cdr3_aa: CASRPGVSNTEAFF
j_call: TRBJ1-1
cdr3_length: 14
d_call: NA
clone_size: few
v_call: TRBV28

cdr3_nt: TGTGCCAGCTCACCCAACCGGGGACAGCGGTCCTACGAGCAGTACTTC
cdr3_aa: CASSPNRGQRSYEQYF
j_call: TRBJ2-7
cdr3_length: 16
d_call: TRBD1
clone_size: NA
v_call: TRBV18

cdr3_nt: TGTGCCAGTAGTATTAGCGACCTAACCTACGAGCAGTACTTC
cdr3_aa: CASSISDLTYEQYF
j_call: TRBJ2-7
cdr3_length: 14
d_call: NA
clone_size: NA
v_call: TRBV19

cdr3_nt: TGTGCCAGCACCCTCGAGGGGGGCCTTGGCTACACCTTC
cdr3_aa: CASTLEGGLGYTF
j_call: TRBJ1-2
cdr3_length: 13
d_call: NA
clone_size: NA
v_call: TRBV7-9

cdr3_nt: TGCGCCAGCAGCTTGGGGGTTGGACAGGGGGGATGGATGGCTGAAGCTTTCTTT
cdr3_aa: CASSLGVGQGGWMAEAFF
j_call: TRBJ1-1
cdr3_length: 18
d_call: TRBD1
clone_size: NA
v_call: TRBV5-1

cdr3_nt: TGTGCCAGCAGTTACTCGAGGCAGGTTGATCAGCCCCAGCATTTT
cdr3_aa: CASSYSRQVDQPQHF
j_call: TRBJ1-5
cdr3_length: 15
d_call: NA
clone_size: NA
v_call: TRBV6-6

cdr3_nt: TGTGCCAGCCGGGGGCGCCCAGACGGGGCAGATACGCAGTATTTT
cdr3_aa: CASRGRPDGADTQYF
j_call: TRBJ2-3
cdr3_length: 15
d_call: NA
clone_size: NA
v_call: TRBV28

cdr3_nt: TGTGCCAGCAGCTCTCTAGACAGGGGAAGCGGAAAGACCCAGTACTTC
cdr3_aa: CASSSLDRGSGKTQYF
j_call: TRBJ2-5
cdr3_length: 16
d_call: TRBD1
clone_size: once
v_call: TRBV7-6

cdr3_nt: TGTGCCAGCAGTGAAGCGCGGGGAGGGCCCGGGAAAGAGACCCAGTACTTC
cdr3_aa: CASSEARGGPGKETQYF
j_call: TRBJ2-5
cdr3_length: 17
d_call: TRBD2
clone_size: NA
v_call: TRBV2

cdr3_nt: TGTGCCAGCAGCGCGACCGCAGGGAACCGCTACGAGCAGTACTTC
cdr3_aa: CASSATAGNRYEQYF
j_call: TRBJ2-7
cdr3_length: 15
d_call: NA
clone_size: NA
v_call: TRBV5-6

cdr3_nt: TGCGCCAGCAGCTTGTCTGCCTCGAACACCGGGGAGCTGTTTTTT
cdr3_aa: CASSLSASNTGELFF
j_call: TRBJ2-2
cdr3_length: 15
d_call: NA
clone_size: NA
v_call: TRBV5-1

cdr3_nt: TGTGCCACCAGCAGAGTAACAGGTCGAGGGACAGATACGCAGTATTTT
cdr3_aa: CATSRVTGRGTDTQYF
j_call: TRBJ2-3
cdr3_length: 16
d_call: NA
clone_size: NA
v_call: TRBV15

cdr3_nt: TGTGCCAGCACACGGAGAGGGGTCGGGTCTGAAGCTTTCTTT
cdr3_aa: CASTRRGVGSEAFF
j_call: TRBJ1-1
cdr3_length: 14
d_call: NA
clone_size: NA
v_call: TRBV6-6

cdr3_nt: TGTGCCAGCAGCTTAAGCACGCAAGAGACCCAGTACTTC
cdr3_aa: CASSLSTQETQYF
j_call: TRBJ2-5
cdr3_length: 13
d_call: NA
clone_size: NA
v_call: TRBV11-2

cdr3_nt: TGTGCCAGCAGCCAGATCGGACAGGGCGTCTCTGGAAACACCATATATTTT
cdr3_aa: CASSQIGQGVSGNTIYF
j_call: TRBJ1-3
cdr3_length: 17
d_call: TRBD1
clone_size: NA
v_call: TRBV14

cdr3_nt: TGTGCCAGCAGTGAATTCGCATCCTATGGCTACACCTTC
cdr3_aa: CASSEFASYGYTF
j_call: TRBJ1-2
cdr3_length: 13
d_call: NA
clone_size: NA
v_call: TRBV6-1

cdr3_nt: TGCGCCAGCAGCTTGGAAGGCATCTACGAGCAGTACTTC
cdr3_aa: CASSLEGIYEQYF
j_call: TRBJ2-7
cdr3_length: 13
d_call: NA
clone_size: few
v_call: TRBV5-1

cdr3_nt: TGTGCCAGCAGCGGACAGGCCTTAACCGGCGAGCTGTTTTTT
cdr3_aa: CASSGQALTGELFF
j_call: TRBJ2-2
cdr3_length: 14
d_call: TRBD1
clone_size: once
v_call: TRBV6-5

cdr3_nt: TGTGCCTGGAGTGTATCATTTGGGGGAACTGGAAACACCATATATTTT
cdr3_aa: CAWSVSFGGTGNTIYF
j_call: TRBJ1-3
cdr3_length: 16
d_call: NA
clone_size: NA
v_call: TRBV30

cdr3_nt: TGTGCCAGCAGTGTCCAACAGGGGAATCAGCCCCAGCATTTT
cdr3_aa: CASSVQQGNQPQHF
j_call: TRBJ1-5
cdr3_length: 14
d_call: TRBD1
clone_size: NA
v_call: TRBV6-1

cdr3_nt: TGTGCCACCAGCGGACTAGGGCAGGGAAATGAAAAACTGTTTTTT
cdr3_aa: CATSGLGQGNEKLFF
j_call: TRBJ1-4
cdr3_length: 15
d_call: NA
clone_size: NA
v_call: TRBV15

cdr3_nt: TGTGCCAGCAGTTTGAACAGGGATGACTATGGCTACACCTTC
cdr3_aa: CASSLNRDDYGYTF
j_call: TRBJ1-2
cdr3_length: 14
d_call: NA
clone_size: NA
v_call: TRBV27

cdr3_nt: TGTGCCAGTAGTATTCGGCAGTCTGGGGCCAACGTCCTGACTTTC
cdr3_aa: CASSIRQSGANVLTF
j_call: TRBJ2-6
cdr3_length: 15
d_call: NA
clone_size: NA
v_call: TRBV19

cdr3_nt: TGTGCCACCACGGCGTCTAACTATAATTCACCCCTCCACTTT
cdr3_aa: CATTASNYNSPLHF
j_call: TRBJ1-6
cdr3_length: 14
d_call: NA
clone_size: NA
v_call: TRBV15

cdr3_nt: TGTGCCAGCAGCCGCAGTTCGGGAGGTACCCAGTACTTC
cdr3_aa: CASSRSSGGTQYF
j_call: TRBJ2-5
cdr3_length: 13
d_call: TRBD2
clone_size: few
v_call: TRBV14

cdr3_nt: TGTGCCAGCAGCTTACGGGGGGGTCCGACTTTC
cdr3_aa: CASSLRGGPTF
j_call: TRBJ2-6
cdr3_length: 11
d_call: TRBD2
clone_size: NA
v_call: TRBV11-2